The rows below give T cell receptor beta chains drawn from one sample of a study of cytomegalovirus exposure and HLA in healthy donors. Only in-frame clones appear in the TCRdb table, and some are missing; sequencing was by immunoSEQ multiplex PCR. The repertoire holds around 150,000 clones, with around 74% as singletons. The sequencing input was PBMCs. Receptors were obtained from a man in his forties or fifties in good health and CMV-seropositive. Both conserved end residues are part of each CDR3. A D gene is named only where the DNA matches it firmly. Only part of the rows carry a size: once, few, many, or a class if the clone is expanded.

TRBJ2-7	TRBV18	.	14	.	CASSVTSGFYEQYF	TGTGCCAGCTCAGTGACTAGTGGGTTCTACGAGCAGTACTTC
TRBJ1-4	TRBV28	.	22	.	CASSLWPGGVTNKPATNEKLFF	TGTGCCAGCAGTTTATGGCCCGGCGGGGTTACGAACAAACCCGCAACTAATGAAAAACTGTTTTTT
TRBJ2-7	TRBV6-5	.	14	.	CASRAPGARYEQYF	TGTGCCAGCAGGGCCCCAGGGGCGCGCTACGAGCAGTACTTC
TRBJ1-1	TRBV5-1	TRBD1	15	.	CASSPRDRADTEAFF	TGCGCCAGCAGCCCCCGGGACAGGGCGGACACTGAAGCTTTCTTT
TRBJ1-2	TRBV7-8	.	14	.	CASSLVSAGAGYTF	TGTGCCAGCAGCTTAGTGTCGGCAGGGGCGGGCTACACCTTC
TRBJ2-3	TRBV30	.	18	.	CAWRTGGVTSPSTDMQYF	TGTGCCTGGAGGACCGGCGGCGTAACTAGCCCTAGCACAGATATGCAGTATTTT
TRBJ1-2	TRBV27	.	14	.	CASSLYPGYYGYTF	TGTGCCAGCAGTTTATACCCAGGTTACTATGGCTACACCTTC
TRBJ2-5	TRBV10-3	TRBD1	14	.	CAIRKDRVQETQYF	TGTGCCATCAGAAAAGACAGGGTCCAAGAGACCCAGTACTTC
TRBJ2-7	TRBV2	.	12	.	CASRLGGSEQYF	TGTGCCAGCAGGCTAGGGGGAAGCGAGCAGTACTTC
TRBJ2-7	TRBV28	.	13	.	CASRVGASYEQYF	TGTGCCAGCAGGGTGGGGGCGTCCTACGAGCAGTACTTC
TRBJ1-5	TRBV10-2	TRBD1	16	.	CASSESRDRGAQPQHF	TGCGCCAGCAGTGAGTCGAGGGACAGGGGAGCCCAGCCCCAGCATTTT
TRBJ1-1	TRBV5-4	TRBD1	14	.	CASSTGTGGTEAFF	TGTGCCAGCAGCACAGGGACAGGCGGGACTGAAGCTTTCTTT
TRBJ2-7	TRBV19	.	15	.	CASSIVPGAHYEQYF	TGTGCCAGTAGTATAGTACCAGGGGCCCACTACGAGCAGTACTTC
TRBJ1-5	TRBV28	.	14	.	CASRKYPENQPQHF	TGTGCCAGCAGGAAATACCCGGAGAATCAGCCCCAGCATTTT
TRBJ1-5	TRBV18	TRBD1	15	.	CASSFGTGGNQPQHF	TGTGCCAGCTCATTCGGGACAGGGGGCAATCAGCCCCAGCATTTT
TRBJ2-5	TRBV5-1	.	12	once	CASSPGGETQYF	TGCGCCAGCAGCCCCGGGGGAGAGACCCAGTACTTC
TRBJ2-2	TRBV7-9	.	13	once	CASTAGSTGELFF	TGTGCCAGCACCGCAGGGTCGACCGGGGAGCTGTTTTTT
TRBJ2-1	TRBV9	TRBD1	15	.	CASSVLGTAINEQFF	TGTGCCAGCAGCGTATTGGGGACAGCTATCAATGAGCAGTTCTTC
TRBJ1-5	TRBV5-1	.	15	few	CASSLEGVSNQPQHF	TGCGCCAGCAGCTTGGAGGGGGTAAGCAATCAGCCCCAGCATTTT
TRBJ2-7	TRBV9	.	14	.	CASSVEDSPYEQYF	TGTGCCAGCAGCGTAGAGGACAGCCCCTACGAGCAGTACTTC
TRBJ2-3	TRBV5-4	TRBD2	14	.	CASSPGTRTDTQYF	TGTGCCAGCAGCCCCGGGACTAGGACAGATACGCAGTATTTT
TRBJ1-2	TRBV27	TRBD1	13	.	CASSTYRGHGYTF	TGTGCCAGCAGTACTTACAGGGGGCATGGCTACACCTTC